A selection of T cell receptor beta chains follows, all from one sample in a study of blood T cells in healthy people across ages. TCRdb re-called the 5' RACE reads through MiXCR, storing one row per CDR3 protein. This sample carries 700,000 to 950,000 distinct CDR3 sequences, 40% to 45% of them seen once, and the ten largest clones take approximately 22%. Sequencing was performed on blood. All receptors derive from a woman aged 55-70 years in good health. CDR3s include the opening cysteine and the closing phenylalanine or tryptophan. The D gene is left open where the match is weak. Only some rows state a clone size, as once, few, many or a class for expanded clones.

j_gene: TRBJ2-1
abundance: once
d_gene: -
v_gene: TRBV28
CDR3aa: CASSWTEVSEQFF
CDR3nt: TGTGCCAGCAGCTGGACAGAGGTGAGTGAGCAGTTCTTC

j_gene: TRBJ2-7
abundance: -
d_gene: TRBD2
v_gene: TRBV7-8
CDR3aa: CASSLGWTSVYYEQYF
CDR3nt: TGTGCCAGCAGCTTAGGATGGACTAGCGTCTACTACGAGCAGTACTTC

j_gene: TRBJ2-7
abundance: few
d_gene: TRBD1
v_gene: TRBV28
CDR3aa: CASTNRTGVYYEQYF
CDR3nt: TGTGCCAGCACCAACCGGACAGGGGTATACTACGAGCAGTACTTC

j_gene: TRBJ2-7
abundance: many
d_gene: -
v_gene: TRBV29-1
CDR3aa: CSVASPSYEQYF
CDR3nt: TGCAGCGTTGCATCCCCCTCCTACGAGCAGTACTTC

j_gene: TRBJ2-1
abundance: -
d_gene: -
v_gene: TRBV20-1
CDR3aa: CSARVPLSSYNEQFF
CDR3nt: TGCAGTGCTAGGGTCCCCCTGAGCTCCTACAATGAGCAGTTCTTC

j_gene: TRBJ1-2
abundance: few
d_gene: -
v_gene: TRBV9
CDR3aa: CASSASDSNYGYTF
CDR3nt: TGTGCCAGCAGCGCGTCGGACAGCAACTATGGCTACACCTTC

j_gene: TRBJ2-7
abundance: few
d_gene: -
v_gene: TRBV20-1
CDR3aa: CSASTGSLNEQYF
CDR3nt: TGCAGTGCTAGCACCGGGAGCTTAAACGAGCAGTACTTC

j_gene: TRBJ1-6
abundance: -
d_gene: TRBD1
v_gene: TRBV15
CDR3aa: CATSRITGEGAQRPLHF
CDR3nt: TGTGCCACCAGCAGGATAACAGGGGAAGGGGCCCAGAGACCCCTCCACTTT

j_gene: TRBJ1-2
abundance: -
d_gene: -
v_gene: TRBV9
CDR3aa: CASSEITLMGQGMRGYTF
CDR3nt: TGTGCCAGCAGCGAAATTACTCTCATGGGGCAGGGTATGCGGGGCTACACCTTC

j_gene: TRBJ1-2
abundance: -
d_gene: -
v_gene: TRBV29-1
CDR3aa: CSARQSLYGYTF
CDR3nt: TGCAGCGCTCGACAGTCCCTCTATGGCTACACCTTC

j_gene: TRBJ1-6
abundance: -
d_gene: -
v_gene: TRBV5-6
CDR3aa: CASSADIDGVNSPLHF
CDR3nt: TGTGCCAGCAGCGCCGACATCGACGGGGTTAATTCACCCCTCCACTTT

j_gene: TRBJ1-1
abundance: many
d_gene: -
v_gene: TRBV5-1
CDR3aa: CASKKTADEAFF
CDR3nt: TGCGCCAGCAAGAAAACGGCAGACGAAGCTTTCTTT

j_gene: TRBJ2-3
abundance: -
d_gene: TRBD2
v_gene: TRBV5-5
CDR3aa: CASSFSLAEGTDTQYF
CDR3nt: TGTGCCAGCAGCTTCAGCCTAGCGGAGGGAACAGATACGCAGTATTTT

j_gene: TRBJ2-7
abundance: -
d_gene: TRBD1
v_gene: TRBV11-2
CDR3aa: CASSADRDSRTYEQYF
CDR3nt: TGTGCCAGCAGCGCCGACCGGGACAGTCGTACCTACGAGCAGTACTTC

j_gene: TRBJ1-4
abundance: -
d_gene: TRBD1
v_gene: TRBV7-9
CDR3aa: CASSLDPTDRGNEKLFF
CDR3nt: TGTGCCAGCAGCTTAGACCCAACGGACAGGGGGAATGAAAAACTGTTTTTT

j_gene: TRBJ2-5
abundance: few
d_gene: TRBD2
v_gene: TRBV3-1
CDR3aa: CASSQDRVSGGGETQYF
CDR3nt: TGTGCCAGCAGCCAAGATCGGGTTAGCGGGGGTGGAGAGACCCAGTACTTC

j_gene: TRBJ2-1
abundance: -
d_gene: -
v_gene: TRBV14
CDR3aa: CASSQEFWGYEQFF
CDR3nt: TGTGCCAGCAGCCAAGAATTCTGGGGTTACGAGCAGTTCTTC

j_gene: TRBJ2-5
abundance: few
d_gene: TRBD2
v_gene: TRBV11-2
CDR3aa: CASSSLTSGRGETQYF
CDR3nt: TGTGCCAGCAGCTCCTTGACTAGCGGGAGGGGAGAGACCCAGTACTTC

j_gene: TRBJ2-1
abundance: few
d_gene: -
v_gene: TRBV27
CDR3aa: CASSLWVSLDNNEQFF
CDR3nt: TGTGCCAGCAGTTTATGGGTCTCCCTCGACAACAATGAGCAGTTCTTC

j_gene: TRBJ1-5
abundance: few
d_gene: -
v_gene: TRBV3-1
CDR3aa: CASSLGLPSNQPQHF
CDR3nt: TGTGCCAGCAGCCTGGGACTGCCTTCCAATCAGCCCCAGCATTTT

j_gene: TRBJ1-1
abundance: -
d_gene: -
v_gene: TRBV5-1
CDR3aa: CASSPLGVYMNTEAFF
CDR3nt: TGCGCCAGCAGCCCTCTGGGGGTTTACATGAACACTGAAGCTTTCTTT

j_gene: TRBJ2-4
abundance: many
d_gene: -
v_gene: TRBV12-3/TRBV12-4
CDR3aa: CASSSGTQSKNIQYF
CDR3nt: TGTGCCAGCAGTTCAGGGACCCAAAGTAAAAACATTCAGTACTTC

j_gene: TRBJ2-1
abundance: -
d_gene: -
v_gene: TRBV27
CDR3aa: CASSLSIKYNEQFF
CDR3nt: TGTGCCAGCAGTTTGTCGATAAAATACAATGAGCAGTTCTTC